This T cell receptor (beta chain) originates from a study of blood T cells in healthy people across ages. Across the study: The template switching approach captured approximately one barcoded beta molecule for every two T cells.

CDR3 length: 15 amino acids. In germline, CDR1 is LNHNV, CDR2 YYDKDF (reference sequence). V shed 3 bases and J shed 0 bases, with 6 bases lying between them. Using a J-beta primer mix together with a sample-barcoded 5' primer, a second PCR was run for roughly 6 to 12 cycles. Via MiXCR, TCRdb re-called the 5' RACE reads, giving one row per CDR3 protein. Of about 1.4 million distinct CDR3 sequences listed, approximately 60% are singletons. The V and J genes are TRBV15 and TRBJ2-6, with D hard to call. The clonotype comes from a young man in good health. Sequencing used blood. The DNA for the CDR3 is TGTGCCACCAGCAGGATTAACTCTGGGGCCAACGTCCTGACTTTC. Translation gives CATSRINSGANVLTF. Full variable domain (rest looked up from reference TRBV15 and TRBJ2-6): DAMVIQNPRYQVTQFGKPVTLSCSQTLNHNVMYWYQQKSSQAPKLLFHYYDKDFNNEADTPDNFQSRRPNTSFCFLDIRSPGLGDTAMYLCATSRINSGANVLTFGAGSRLTVL.